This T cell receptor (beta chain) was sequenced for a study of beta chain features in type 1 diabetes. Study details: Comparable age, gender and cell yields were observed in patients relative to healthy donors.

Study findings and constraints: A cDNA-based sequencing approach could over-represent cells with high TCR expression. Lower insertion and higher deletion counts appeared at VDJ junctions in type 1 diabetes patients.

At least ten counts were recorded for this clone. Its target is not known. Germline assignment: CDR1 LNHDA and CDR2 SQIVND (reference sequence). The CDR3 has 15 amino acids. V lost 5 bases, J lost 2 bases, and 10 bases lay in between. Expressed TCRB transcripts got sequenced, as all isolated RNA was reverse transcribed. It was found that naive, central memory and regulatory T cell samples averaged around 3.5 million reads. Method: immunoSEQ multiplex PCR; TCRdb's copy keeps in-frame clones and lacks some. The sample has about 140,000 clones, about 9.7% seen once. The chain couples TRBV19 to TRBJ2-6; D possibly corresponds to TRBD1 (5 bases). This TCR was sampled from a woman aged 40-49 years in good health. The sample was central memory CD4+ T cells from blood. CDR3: CASSDPRAGANVLTF. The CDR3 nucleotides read TGTGCCAGTAGTGACCCCAGGGCTGGGGCCAACGTCCTGACTTTC.